These T cell receptor beta chains were read from a single sample in a study of T cells in localized non-small cell lung cancer. Repertoires were generated with immunoSEQ multiplex PCR, while TCRdb's copy carries only in-frame clones and drops some. Here the sample spans 24,000 or so clones, approximately 89% being singletons. The source was peripheral blood mononuclear cells, collected before any cancer treatment. Every receptor here comes from a woman aged 35 to 75 with stage III lung adenocarcinoma. The conserved cysteine and the conserved F or W are not part of the CDR3 here.

j_gene: TRBJ1-4; v_gene: TRBV28; CDR3aa: ASSPPRAGTGPFANEKLF
j_gene: TRBJ1-1; v_gene: TRBV7-8; CDR3aa: ASSLANRGNSDTEAF
j_gene: TRBJ2-3; v_gene: TRBV7-9; CDR3aa: ASSLLVPDTQY
j_gene: TRBJ1-2; v_gene: TRBV6-4; CDR3aa: ASSDSSRYGYT
j_gene: TRBJ1-2; v_gene: TRBV29-1; CDR3aa: SVESRGQPYGHT
j_gene: TRBJ2-3; v_gene: TRBV5-6; CDR3aa: ASSLASSGSPDTQY
j_gene: TRBJ1-1; v_gene: TRBV6-4; CDR3aa: ASSDGENTEAF
j_gene: TRBJ1-5; v_gene: TRBV4-1; CDR3aa: ASSQFYGTVQNQPQH
j_gene: TRBJ1-1; v_gene: TRBV6-5; CDR3aa: ASSMDRGRTEAF
j_gene: TRBJ2-3; v_gene: TRBV10-3; CDR3aa: AISRLPSTDTQY
j_gene: TRBJ1-2; v_gene: TRBV27; CDR3aa: ASSFNAGNAFGYT
j_gene: TRBJ2-2; v_gene: TRBV9; CDR3aa: ASSVAGSDTGELF
j_gene: TRBJ2-2; v_gene: TRBV6-5; CDR3aa: ASSWRENTGELF
j_gene: TRBJ2-7; v_gene: TRBV30; CDR3aa: AWSVQGSHEQY
j_gene: TRBJ1-2; v_gene: TRBV27; CDR3aa: ASSFRTTNYGYT